This entry describes one T cell receptor (beta chain). CD8 cells regarded as naive lacked CD45RO, were positively chosen for CCR7, and omitted terminally differentiated effector memory CD45RA+ cells. The entry originates in a study of shared clonotypes between healthy human individuals. Sequenced by immunoSEQ multiplex PCR; TCRdb stores in-frame clones only, minus some. This repertoire shows approximately 650,000 clones, nearly 97% found once; its top ten account for roughly 0.1%. The germline gives CDR1 MNHNS, CDR2 SASEGT. CDR3 size: 14 residues. The V gene lost 8 bases and the J gene lost 8 bases, with 21 bases spanning the gap.

This chain connects TRBV6-1 to TRBJ1-2; D perhaps matches TRBD1 (5 bases). The source material was naive CD8+ T cells sorted from blood. This sequence originates from a woman in her 30s in good health. The CDR3 DNA reads as TGTGCCAGCGGGGCTGGTGGGCGCGTAAGAGGCTACACCTTC. As protein: CASGAGGRVRGYTF.